The clone carrying this TCR beta chain was found a few times. The TCR library protocol was used to attach unique molecular identifiers. These identifiers were attached to individual cDNA molecules. MiXCR, applied by TCRdb to the 5' RACE reads, yields one record per CDR3 protein. The table lists 85,000 to 100,000 distinct CDR3 sequences, roughly 9.6% of them singletons. These data are taken from a study of early T cells in non-severe SARS-CoV-2 infection. The junction had 7 bases not matched to a gene; V was cut back by 6 bases and J by 9 bases. The CDR3 has 14 amino acids. Germline assignment: CDR1 MNHEY and CDR2 SVGAGI.

This TCR was recovered from an adult who was a healthcare worker with PCR-confirmed SARS-CoV-2 infection or an uninfected control (not recorded which). The chain has TRBV6-5 and TRBJ1-6; TRBD1 matches 8 bases. Input material: whole blood. In DNA form, the CDR3 reads TGTGCCAGCAGGCCAGGGGGCCGGGGTTCACCCCTCCACTTT. Its translation: CASRPGGRGSPLHF.